Listed below are T cell receptor beta chains from one sample, sequenced in a study of control samples from healthy donors and cancer patients. TCRdb's table, derived via immunoSEQ multiplex PCR, lists solely in-frame clones and lacks some. The sample carries approximately 90,000 clones, approximately 81% recorded once. The specimen sequenced was blood. These receptors originate from a woman aged 35 to 49 in good health. The CDR3 runs from the conserved cysteine through the conserved F or W. A D gene is named only where the DNA matches it firmly. Only some rows state a clone size, as once, few, many or a class for expanded clones.

>TRBJ2-6|17|TRBD1|TRBV6-6|NA
TGTGCCAGCAGTCTGACAGGGACAGCCTCTGGGGCCAACGTCCTGACTTTC
CASSLTGTASGANVLTF
>TRBJ2-7|20|TRBD2|TRBV7-8|NA
TGTGCCAGCAGCGGTCGTACAAGGACTAGCGGGGGGCCGGGGGCCTACGAGCAGTACTTC
CASSGRTRTSGGPGAYEQYF
>TRBJ2-2|17|TRBD2|TRBV2|NA
TGTGCCAGCAGTGATCTAGCGGGGGGGCGGGGGACCGGGGAGCTGTTTTTT
CASSDLAGGRGTGELFF
>TRBJ2-1|15|TRBD1|TRBV7-8|NA
TGTGCCAGCAGCTCGGGACAGGTCTCCTACAATGAGCAGTTCTTC
CASSSGQVSYNEQFF
>TRBJ2-1|16|NA|TRBV7-2|once
TGTGCCAGCAGCTCCTTAGCGCAGAGCTCCTACAATGAGCAGTTCTTC
CASSSLAQSSYNEQFF
>TRBJ2-3|16|NA|TRBV7-8|NA
TGTGCCAGCAGCTTGAGCTTCCTCCTGATCACAGATACGCAGTATTTT
CASSLSFLLITDTQYF
>TRBJ1-1|14|NA|TRBV11-3|NA
TGTGCCAGCAGCCTACAGGGCATTTCGACTGAAGCTTTCTTT
CASSLQGISTEAFF
>TRBJ1-2|17|NA|TRBV27|NA
TGTGCCAGCAGTGCGCAGCCCAGGGCCAGAATCTCCTATGGCTACACCTTC
CASSAQPRARISYGYTF
>TRBJ2-7|17|TRBD1|TRBV7-8|NA
TGTGCCAGCAGCTACACGGCCAGGACAGGGGGCGGGTACGAGCAGTACTTC
CASSYTARTGGGYEQYF
>TRBJ2-3|16|NA|TRBV11-2|NA
TGTGCCAGCAGCTTTAACTATGGAGGCCGAGCAGATACGCAGTATTTT
CASSFNYGGRADTQYF
>TRBJ2-5|13|NA|TRBV18|NA
TGTGCCAGCTCCCCGGACGCCCGAGAGACCCAGTACTTC
CASSPDARETQYF
>TRBJ1-2|15|TRBD1|TRBV6-5|NA
TGTGCCAGCAGTTACTCACAAGGGACAGGGCACGGCTACACCTTC
CASSYSQGTGHGYTF
>TRBJ2-7|16|TRBD1|TRBV6-4|NA
TGTGCCAGCAGTGACTCGACAAGGGACAGGGTCTACGAGCAGTACTTC
CASSDSTRDRVYEQYF